The present T cell receptor beta chain was sequenced within a study of shared clonotypes between healthy human individuals. At the level of the study: Researchers assigned three CD4 naive, three CD4 memory, two CD8 naive and one CD8 memory plate to each donor.

TCRdb's copy holds only in-frame clones and misses some; the assay was immunoSEQ multiplex PCR. The sample yields 2 million to 2.5 million clones, approximately 94% seen once. The TCR was taken from a man aged 18 to 29 in good health. The specimen sequenced was naive CD4+ T cells sorted from blood. Noted subset: CD45RA+ positively selected.

Here the CDR3 reads CAIGKDQSSYEQYF. In DNA form, the CDR3 reads TGTGCCATCGGAAAGGACCAGAGCTCCTACGAGCAGTACTTC. V is TRBV10-3 and J is TRBJ2-7; D not certain. The CDR3 is made up of 14 amino acids. V lost 8 bases, J lost 0 bases, and 14 bases lay in between. The germline gives CDR1 ENHRY, CDR2 SYGVKD.